A selection of T cell receptor beta chains follows, all from one sample in a study of breast tumors, draining lymph nodes, adjacent tissues. From the multiplex PCR reads, TCRdb called clonotypes with MiXCR, one entry per CDR3 protein. Seen here are roughly 260,000 distinct CDR3 sequences, more than 30% observed once, and the top ten hold around 1%. The sample taken for sequencing was axillary lymph node tissue. The receptors were sampled from a female donor with breast cancer. Some clones in this sample may be carry-over from other donors' samples. CDR3s include the opening cysteine and the closing phenylalanine or tryptophan. The D gene is left open where the match is weak. Some rows mark clone size as missing; the rest say once, few, many or name a class of expanded clone.

>18|.|TRBV5-6|TRBD2|TRBJ2-1
TGTGCCAGCAGCCTCCCAGGTTTCGGGAGACTAGCGGGACGTGAGCAGTTCTTC
CASSLPGFGRLAGREQFF
>16|.|TRBV7-2|TRBD2|TRBJ2-1
TGTGCCAGCAGCCGTACTAGCGGGAGGGAATACAATGAGCAGTTCTTC
CASSRTSGREYNEQFF
>16|many|TRBV11-2|TRBD2|TRBJ2-1
TGTGCCAGCAGCCCAAAGGGACTAGCGGGGTACAATGAGCAGTTCTTC
CASSPKGLAGYNEQFF
>14|many|TRBV7-2|.|TRBJ2-7
TGTGCCAGCAGCTTAGTTTCGGGGACGGGCGAGCAGTACTTC
CASSLVSGTGEQYF
>13|many|TRBV30|TRBD1|TRBJ2-1
TGTGCCTGGAGTGGGGGACAGCGTAATGAGCAGTTCTTC
CAWSGGQRNEQFF
>15|many|TRBV9|TRBD2|TRBJ2-7
TGTGCCAGCAGCGTAGACGGCGGGAGGTCGGGAGAGCAGTACTTC
CASSVDGGRSGEQYF
>12|.|TRBV27|.|TRBJ2-1
TGTGCCAGCAGTTCCCGGGACGATGAGCAGTTCTTC
CASSSRDDEQFF
>12|many|TRBV3-1|.|TRBJ1-4
TGTGCCAGCAGCCAAGATGGTGAAAAACTGTTTTTT
CASSQDGEKLFF
>17|once|TRBV7-2|.|TRBJ1-4
TGTGCCAGCAGCCTCATCGGTGGCAGGGCAACTAATGAACAACTGTTTTTT
CASSLIGGRATNEQLFF
>17|.|TRBV24-1|TRBD2|TRBJ2-3
TGTGCCAACCTACCCAGCCCAGAGACTAGCGGGAGGGATACGCAGTATTTT
CANLPSPETSGRDTQYF
>11|many|TRBV19|.|TRBJ2-1
TGTGCCAGCCGCTTGTTCGGTGAGCAGTTCTTC
CASRLFGEQFF
>13|few|TRBV6-5|TRBD2|TRBJ2-5
TGTGCCAGCGGGGGACTAGCGGAAGAGACCCAGTACTTC
CASGGLAEETQYF
>14|many|TRBV2|.|TRBJ2-2
TGTGCCAGCAAACAGACTACGATCACCGGGGAGCTGTTTTTT
CASKQTTITGELFF
>15|few|TRBV27|.|TRBJ2-6
TGTGCCAGCAGTTATAGCAAATTGGTGGCCAACGTCCTGACTTTC
CASSYSKLVANVLTF
>14|.|TRBV7-9|.|TRBJ2-7
TGTGCCACCTCCTCGACGGTCTTCTCCTACGAGCAGTACTTC
CATSSTVFSYEQYF
>12|many|TRBV12-3/TRBV12-4|.|TRBJ2-7
TGTGCCAGCAGTTTAGAACGGGGAGTGCAGTACTTC
CASSLERGVQYF
>13|many|TRBV12-3/TRBV12-4|TRBD2|TRBJ2-1
TGTGCCAGCAACCTAGGACTAGCGCAGGAGCAGTTCTTC
CASNLGLAQEQFF
>12|.|TRBV10-3|.|TRBJ1-5
TGTGCCGCCTGGGGCGGAGCGGAGCCCCAGCATTTT
CAAWGGAEPQHF
>18|many|TRBV20-1|TRBD1|TRBJ1-4
TGCAGTGCTAGAGATTTTTCAATCCCGGGACAGGGGAATGAAAAACTGTTTTTT
CSARDFSIPGQGNEKLFF
>12|many|TRBV19|.|TRBJ1-2
TGTGCCAGTAGCCCTAGTTCCTATGGCTACACCTTC
CASSPSSYGYTF
>14|many|TRBV5-4|.|TRBJ2-7
TGTGCCAGCAGCTCCGCGGTGAACTCCTACGAGCAGTACTTC
CASSSAVNSYEQYF
>14|many|TRBV20-1|.|TRBJ1-5
TGCAGTGCTAGGGGGGGGGCTCTTACTCAGCCCCAGCATTTT
CSARGGALTQPQHF
>16|.|TRBV7-6|.|TRBJ2-6
TGTGCCAGCATCCGGGACCTGGCCTCTGGGGCCAACGTCCTGACTTTC
CASIRDLASGANVLTF
>15|.|TRBV7-2|TRBD1|TRBJ1-4
TGTGCCAGCAGCTCATCACAGGGGCTTGATGAGAAACTGCTTTTT
CASSSSQGLDEKLLF
>15|many|TRBV10-2|.|TRBJ2-2
TGCGCCAGCAGGAGGAGTCTAGGGATGTCCGGGGAGCTGTTTTTT
CASRRSLGMSGELFF
>14|many|TRBV11-2|TRBD2|TRBJ2-1
TGTGCCAGCAGCCGATTGACTAGCGCCTCTGAGCAGTTCTTC
CASSRLTSASEQFF
>12|once|TRBV10-3|TRBD1|TRBJ1-2
TGTGCCATTTCGACAGGGGCTTATGGCTACACCTTC
CAISTGAYGYTF
>16|.|TRBV7-3|TRBD1|TRBJ1-6
TGTGCCAGCAGCGGATACCGGACAGGGCCTGATTCACCCCTCCACTTT
CASSGYRTGPDSPLHF
>15|.|TRBV10-1|.|TRBJ1-5
TGCGCCAGCAGTGAGTCGGGGGGCGGCAATCAGCCCCAGCATTTT
CASSESGGGNQPQHF
>14|few|TRBV5-5|TRBD1|TRBJ1-1
TGTGCCAGCAGCTGGTCAACAGGGGACACTGAAGCTTTCTTT
CASSWSTGDTEAFF
>19|.|TRBV2|.|TRBJ2-1
TGTGCCAGCAGTTATGGAGCGTACCGAGGGGGGGGGAAGGACAATGAGCAGTTCTTC
CASSYGAYRGGGKDNEQFF
>12|many|TRBV7-9|TRBD2|TRBJ2-5
TGTGCCAGCGCTAGCGGGAAAGAGACCCAGTACTTC
CASASGKETQYF
>13|.|TRBV20-1|.|TRBJ2-4
TGCAGTGCTACTCCTCCGGAACGAAACATTCAGTACTTC
CSATPPERNIQYF
>16|many|TRBV6-1|.|TRBJ1-5
TGTGCCAGCAGCAGCCTCAGGGGTTATAGCAATCAGCCCCAGCATTTT
CASSSLRGYSNQPQHF
>18|.|TRBV11-2|TRBD2|TRBJ2-2
TGTGCCAGCAGCTTAGAATCTAGCGGGAGGGCCCAAATCGGGGAGCTGTTTTTT
CASSLESSGRAQIGELFF
>14|.|TRBV5-8|.|TRBJ1-1
TGTGCCAGCAGCTTTCGCAGGCCGAGCACTGAAGCTTTCTTT
CASSFRRPSTEAFF
>17|.|TRBV5-1|TRBD2|TRBJ2-5
TGCGCCAGCACATCCGGACTAGCGGGAGGGAAGGGGGAGACCCAGTACTTC
CASTSGLAGGKGETQYF
>16|.|TRBV15|TRBD1|TRBJ2-2
TGTGCCACCAGCAGCGGGACAGGGAGGAACACCGGGGAGCTGTTTTTT
CATSSGTGRNTGELFF
>15|many|TRBV2|.|TRBJ2-3
TGTGCCAGCAGTGAATCGGAGAGGCGGGGAGATACGCAGTATTTT
CASSESERRGDTQYF
>18|many|TRBV10-3|.|TRBJ2-6
TGTGCCATCAGTGGTCAGGTAGGATTGGGCTCTGGGGCCAACGTCCTGACTTTC
CAISGQVGLGSGANVLTF
>14|many|TRBV20-1|.|TRBJ1-5
TGCAGTGCTAGCGCAGCCTATAGCAATCAGCCCCAGCATTTT
CSASAAYSNQPQHF
>14|many|TRBV9|TRBD2|TRBJ2-1
TGTGCCAGCACCCCCGGACTAGGGGACAATGAGCAGTTCTTC
CASTPGLGDNEQFF
>13|many|TRBV15|.|TRBJ2-6
TGTGCCACAAGGGGCTCTGGGGCCAACGTCCTGACTTTC
CATRGSGANVLTF
>14|.|TRBV7-9|TRBD1|TRBJ2-5
TGTGCCAGCAGCTTAGAAAGGGGACAGGGGACCCAGTACTTC
CASSLERGQGTQYF
>18|many|TRBV7-9|TRBD1|TRBJ2-7
TGTGCCAGCAGCTTGCCGGACAGGGGGAATGAGAGCTCCTACGAGCAGTACTTC
CASSLPDRGNESSYEQYF
>18|few|TRBV5-8|.|TRBJ2-6
TGTGCCAGCAGCCGTCGGGGAGCTTCCCTCTCTGGGGCCAACGTCCTGACTTTC
CASSRRGASLSGANVLTF
>16|many|TRBV9|.|TRBJ2-1
TGTGCCAGCAGCGTAGCTCCGACGAACCTAGACAATGAGCAGTTCTTC
CASSVAPTNLDNEQFF
>13|.|TRBV3-1|.|TRBJ1-5
TGTGCCAGCAGCCAAGATAACGGCCAGCCCCAGCATTTT
CASSQDNGQPQHF
>16|once|TRBV7-2|TRBD2|TRBJ2-1
TGTGCCAGCAGCTTAGGCCCAGCGGGAGCCTACAATGAGCAGTTCTTC
CASSLGPAGAYNEQFF